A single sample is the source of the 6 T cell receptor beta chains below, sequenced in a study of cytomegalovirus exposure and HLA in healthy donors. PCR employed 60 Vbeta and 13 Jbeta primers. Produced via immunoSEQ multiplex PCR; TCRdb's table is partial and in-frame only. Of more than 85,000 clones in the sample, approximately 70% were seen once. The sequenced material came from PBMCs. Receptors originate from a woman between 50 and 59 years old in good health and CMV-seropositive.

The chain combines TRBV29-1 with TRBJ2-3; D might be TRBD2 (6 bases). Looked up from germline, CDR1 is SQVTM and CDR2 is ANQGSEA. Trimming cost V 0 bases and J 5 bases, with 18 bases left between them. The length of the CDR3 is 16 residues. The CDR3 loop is CSVEDGTEGARDTQYF. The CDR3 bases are TGCAGCGTTGAAGATGGAACGGAGGGTGCGCGAGATACGCAGTATTTT.

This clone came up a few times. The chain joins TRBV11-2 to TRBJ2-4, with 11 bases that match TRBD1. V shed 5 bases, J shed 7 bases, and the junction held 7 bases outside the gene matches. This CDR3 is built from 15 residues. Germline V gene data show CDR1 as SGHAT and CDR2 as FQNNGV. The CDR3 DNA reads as TGTGCCAGCAGCCGCCCGGGGACAGGGGGGAACATTCAGTACTTC. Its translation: CASSRPGTGGNIQYF.

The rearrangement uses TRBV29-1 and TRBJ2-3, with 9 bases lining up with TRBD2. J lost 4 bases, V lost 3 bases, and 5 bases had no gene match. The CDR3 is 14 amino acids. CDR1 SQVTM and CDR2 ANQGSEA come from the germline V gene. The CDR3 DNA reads TGCAGCGTTGACGTAGCGGGAGCCCCAGATACGCAGTATTTT. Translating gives CSVDVAGAPDTQYF.

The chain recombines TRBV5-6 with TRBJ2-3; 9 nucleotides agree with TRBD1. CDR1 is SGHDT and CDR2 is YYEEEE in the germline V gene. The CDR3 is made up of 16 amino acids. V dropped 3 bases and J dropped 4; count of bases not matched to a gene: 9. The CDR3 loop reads CASSYRGHGMADTQYF. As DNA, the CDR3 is TGTGCCAGCAGCTACAGGGGGCATGGGATGGCAGATACGCAGTATTTT.

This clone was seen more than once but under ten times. The CDR3 here is CASSFSRNNNEQFF. CDR3 sequence (DNA): TGTGCCAGCAGCTTCTCGCGGAACAACAATGAGCAGTTCTTC. The chain uses TRBV5-8 and TRBJ2-1; no firm D call. The V gene's germline CDR1 is SGHTS and CDR2 YDEGEE. The CDR3 has 14 residues. V lost 2 bases, J lost 5 bases, and 11 bases lay in between.

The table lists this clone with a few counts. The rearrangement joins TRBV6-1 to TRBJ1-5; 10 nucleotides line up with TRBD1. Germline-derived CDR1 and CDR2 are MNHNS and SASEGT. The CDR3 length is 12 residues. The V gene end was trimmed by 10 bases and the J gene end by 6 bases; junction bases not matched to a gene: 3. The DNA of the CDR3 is TGTGCCACGCGGACAGGGGGTCAGCCCCAGCATTTT. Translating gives CATRTGGQPQHF.